The clone carrying this TCR beta chain was seen repeatedly, ten times or more. Its antigen is not known. This sample was included in a study of Graves' ophthalmopathy and Graves' hyperthyroidism. Broader study findings: Blood shared most expanded thyroid clonotypes above 0.001 frequency. A 13-signature model separated ophthalmopathy from stable hyperthyroidism, reaching roughly 85% sensitivity and less than 82% specificity cross-validated.

CDR3 regions of TCR beta were amplified from RNA transcripts. RT-PCR in the first round used HTBI primers; a second-round multiplex PCR followed. TCRdb re-called the multiplex PCR reads through MiXCR, storing one row per CDR3 protein. The sample holds roughly 400,000 distinct CDR3 sequences, approximately 15% seen once. The CDR3 spans 13 residues. CDR1 is KGHDR, CDR2 SFDVKD, per germline. V lost 1 base to trimming and J lost 4 bases, with 6 bases between them. The sample was peripheral blood. The chain combines TRBV24-1 with TRBJ1-2; no reliable D call. The origin of this receptor is a woman between 18 and 29 years old with stable Graves' hyperthyroidism. The CDR3: CATSDFHSYGYTF. The DNA of the CDR3 is TGTGCCACCAGTGATTTTCACAGCTATGGCTACACCTTC.